This record concerns one T cell receptor beta chain sequence. What this receptor recognizes is not known. No base-level quality is on record; no much larger clone is a single base apart. The data were taken from a study of T-cell memory formation after mild COVID-19 (dated by TCRdb to 2020 to 2023). About the study as a whole: TCR sequence clusters from the two donors were largely donor specific. The cohort comprised two young, previously healthy adult volunteers, one female and one male. In a couple of donors, T-cell clones that expanded and contracted after mild COVID-19 were followed by sequencing TCRalpha and TCRbeta repertoires longitudinally.

What the authors observed across the whole study: Contracting CD4+ clones were located mainly in the CM and EM memory subsets, whereas CD8+ clones were found to be enriched in EMRA. Clones contracting from day 15 to 85 had balanced CD4/CD8 phenotypes, while a second wave expanding from day 15 to 37 was biased towards CD4+. Only a couple of mild cases were covered by the study, and larger cohorts that include severe cases with pre-infection samples were considered necessary. Some responding clones were detected in pre-infection memory, suggesting pre-existing cross-reactive memory T cells joined the SARS-CoV-2 response. Whether the second-wave clones peaking on day 37 were SARS-CoV-2 specific was not confirmed.

The listed sequencing device is Illumina NovaSeq 6000. cDNA libraries for TCRalpha and TCRbeta were prepared by 5'RACE using constant-segment primers, with sample barcodes and unique molecular identifiers added. Trizol reagent was used to extract RNA from every sample. Library amplification was performed in two PCR steps, and a second sample barcode and Illumina TruSeq adapters were introduced in the second step. Sequencing of the libraries was done on an Illumina NovaSeq, producing 2 x 150 bp paired-end reads. The published analysis was carried out like this. Demultiplexing of reads and collapsing into UMI-guided consensus sequences were performed with migec v1.2.7. Using mixcr v2.1.11, UMI consensuses were aligned to TRA and TRB V and J templates and then assembled into clonotypes. Expanded or contracted clonotypes were those called significant by both edgeR and NoisET, with noise models trained on biological replicates. For edgeR calls, the thresholds were a false discovery rate-adjusted p below 0.01 and a log2 fold-change of 1. As an exploratory analysis of dynamics, max-normalized trajectories of the 1000 most abundant clonotypes were examined with PCA combined with hierarchical clustering. The CD4 or CD8 phenotype of responding clones was assigned using the separately sequenced CD4+ and CD8+ repertoires. TCRdb passed the public sequencing reads through fastp at Q25 and MiXCR, retaining productive beta sequences. Rows matching on CDR3 protein sequence are summarized as one entry with the most common DNA and genes. These V and J calls derive from TCRdb rather than the authors' analysis. Across this sample there are about 350,000 distinct CDR3 sequences, with about an eighth seen only once. The ten largest account for 22% of the sample.

Ficoll-Paque density gradient centrifugation was the method used to isolate PBMCs. Sequenced sample: PBMCs or a T cell subset sorted from them (not recorded which). The TCR sequence derives from a man between 18 and 29 years old who had mild COVID-19 (a few samples of this study predate the infection). The sample titles of this study are shuffled in the database, so cell type and time point are left out; the donor was told from shared clones.

The DNA sequence follows: TGTGCCAGCAGTTCTCCCACGGACAGCGTCATGAACACTGAAGCTTTCTTT. Translated, this gives CASSSPTDSVMNTEAFF. The rearrangement joined TRBV6-5 to TRBJ1-1; the D gene is perhaps TRBD1, from 6 matching bases. Looking up the germline V gene yields CDR1 MNHEY and CDR2 SVGAGI. Trimming at the junction amounts to 4 bases on V and 0 bases on J, and the germline ends lie 18 bases apart. Counted from cysteine to phenylalanine, this CDR3 has 17 amino acids. CDR3 DNA is the only sequence kept; it has 51 bases, read in frame from the first base.